This T cell receptor beta chain was profiled in a study of OX40 agonist ivuxolimab in advanced cancers. A note on the overall study: The costimulatory receptor OX40 (CD134) was targeted by ivuxolimab, a fully human IgG2 agonistic monoclonal antibody. Intravenous ivuxolimab was administered to patients every 2 weeks at six dose levels: 0.01, 0.1, 0.3, 1.5, 3 and 10 mg/kg. The paper reports the monotherapy dose-escalation portion (N of about 54 patients) of the phase I ivuxolimab trial. Partial responses occurred in three dose-escalation patients: two with cutaneous melanoma and one with hepatocellular carcinoma. Prior anti-PD-1, anti-PD-L1 or anti-CTLA-4 therapy was permitted, and checkpoint inhibitors had been received by less than 45% of dose-escalation patients. Of the approximately 54 dose-escalation patients, hepatocellular carcinoma was present in about 20, melanoma in some 15, renal cell carcinoma in 9 and head and neck cancer in 9. Peripheral TCRbeta sequencing was intended to test whether TCR sequence diversity was altered and clonal T-cell expansion was caused by ivuxolimab. A male proportion of 70% to 90% and a mean age of approximately 61 years, ranging from roughly 23 to 79, were recorded for the dose-escalation cohort. Overall study results and their limits: After ivuxolimab, CD8+ T cells had more expanded clones than CD4+ T cells on average. In the 0.1-3.0 mg/kg groups, partial responders had among the lowest normalized peripheral clonal expansion, particularly in CD8+ T cells. Antigen specificity was not determined for the clonally expanded peripheral T cells. Low levels of normalized T-cell clonal expansion were also shown by some nonresponding patients. At doses of 0.1 to 3.0 mg/kg, clonal expansion of both CD4+ and CD8+ blood T cells was observed from baseline to week 6.

Genomic DNA was isolated from the sorted cells so that the TCRbeta CDR3 region could be sequenced. The immunoSEQ Assay was used to sequence the TCRbeta CDR3 regions. TCRdb took over this immuneACCESS table, retaining in-frame rearrangements with V and J assigned. Such tables are incomplete; in checked studies, under half of the missing clones stem from an unresolved V gene, and the remainder is unexplained. This sample comprises about 47,000 clones, 87% of them detected only once. Together, the top ten hold 11% to 15% of the sample. Patients with autoimmune disease history or receiving systemic immunosuppression were excluded from the trial. Peripheral blood for TCR sequencing was drawn from every dose cohort at baseline, at cycle 4 day 1 and at cycle 7 day 1. Samples were obtained from an open-label, multicenter, first-in-human phase I dose-escalation trial of ivuxolimab. The trial enrolled adults with locally advanced or metastatic head and neck squamous cell, hepatocellular, melanoma or renal cell carcinoma. Before TCR sequencing, CD4+ T cells and CD8+ T cells were sorted from peripheral blood as separate populations.

The CDR3, cysteine through phenylalanine, is 13 amino acids long. The DNA shown is the 39-base CDR3, in frame from base 1. V is shortened by 2 bases, J by 2 bases, and the region joining them spans 6 bases. As encoded in the germline V gene, CDR1 is SGHTA while CDR2 is FQGTGA. As regards this clone: Which antigen it targets is not known. Base qualities are missing; no much larger clone stands one base away.

In this chain, TRBV7-3 is recombined with TRBJ2-5, with TRBD2 as a weak D call on 5 bases. This sequence was found in an adult with an advanced solid tumor such as melanoma, head and neck, liver or kidney cancer. Source: CD4+ or CD8+ T cells sorted from blood, taken in a trial of the OX40 agonist ivuxolimab. The CDR3 region has the sequence CASSLVAQETQYF. Here is the DNA: TGTGCCAGCAGCTTAGTAGCGCAAGAGACCCAGTACTTC. The CDR3 plus the reference TRBV7-3 and TRBJ2-5 genes for the other parts give the full variable domain: GAGVSQTPSNKVTEKGKYVELRCDPISGHTALYWYRQSLGQGPEFLIYFQGTGAADDSGLPNDRFFAVRPEGSVSTLKIQRTERGDSAVYLCASSLVAQETQYFGPGTRLLVL.